The 30 T cell receptor beta chains listed next were all sequenced from one sample in a study of T-cell memory formation after mild COVID-19. Each CDR3 protein gets one entry after TCRdb re-called the 5' RACE reads with MiXCR. Of about 390,000 distinct CDR3 sequences in the sample, roughly 15% are singletons; the top ten hold about 22%. The sequencing input was PBMCs or a T cell subset sorted from them (not recorded which). These receptor sequences come from a man younger than 30 who had mild COVID-19 (a few samples of this study predate the infection). Cell type and time point are not known.

The gene calls are TRBV4-3 and TRBJ2-5, with a weak D call TRBD1 (6 bases). The CDR3 sequence is 13 residues long. Looked up from germline, CDR1 is LGHNA and CDR2 is YSLEER. Trimming cost V 3 bases and J 10 bases, with 15 bases left between them. CDR3 region: CASSQGQTDRQYF. CDR3 bases: TGCGCCAGCAGCCAGGGACAAACCGATCGCCAGTACTTC.

This rearrangement joins TRBV6-5 to TRBJ2-3; 7 nucleotides agree with TRBD1. V was clipped by 5 bases and J by 4 bases; unmatched bases: 9. The CDR3 has 15 residues. Germline CDR1 MNHEY, CDR2 SVGAGI. CDR3 DNA: TGTGCCAGCAGTCGGGGAGACAGGGCCCCAGATACGCAGTATTTT. It encodes CASSRGDRAPDTQYF.

This clonotype has a handful of counts. The rearrangement links TRBV5-5 to TRBJ2-2, with 8 bases fitting TRBD1. Germline CDR1 is SGHKS and CDR2 is YYEKEE (reference sequence). This CDR3 is built from 15 residues. Trimming took 3 bases from V and 3 from J; bases not matched to a gene: 4. CDR3 protein: CASSSTGDHTGELFF. Written as DNA, the CDR3 is TGTGCCAGCAGCTCGACAGGGGACCACACCGGGGAGCTGTTTTTT. Based on the CDR3 plus reference TRBV5-5 and TRBJ2-2, the full variable domain is DAGVTQSPTHLIKTRGQQVTLRCSPISGHKSVSWYQQVLGQGPQFIFQYYEKEERGRGNFPDRFSARQFPNYSSELNVNALLLGDSALYLCASSSTGDHTGELFFGEGSRLTVL.

This clonotype was seen only a few times. This chain joins TRBV20-1 and TRBJ2-3, with 13 nucleotides matching TRBD2. V shed 6 bases, J shed 0 bases, and the junction held 9 bases outside the gene matches. CDR1 DFQATT and CDR2 SNEGSKA come from the germline V gene (reference sequence). The CDR3 contains 17 residues. The CDR3 nucleotides are TGCAGTGCCAAACTAGCGGGGGGGCCGAGCAGCACAGATACGCAGTATTTT. Amino acid sequence: CSAKLAGGPSSTDTQYF.

The rearrangement links TRBV7-8 to TRBJ1-5, with 8 bases identical to TRBD1. After removal of 5 bases from V and 3 bases from J, the junction contained 6 bases not matched to a gene. The V gene's germline CDR1 is SGHVS and CDR2 FQNEAQ. The CDR3 runs 15 residues. This CDR3 reads CASSPQDRDNQPQHF. The CDR3 DNA sequence: TGTGCCAGCAGCCCACAGGACAGGGACAATCAGCCCCAGCATTTT.

This clonotype was counted a few times. V and J are TRBV11-2 and TRBJ1-2; 9 nucleotides agree with TRBD1. The CDR3 length is 15 residues. CDR1 is SGHAT, CDR2 FQNNGV, per germline. Trimming at V came to 5 bases and at J to 4 bases, leaving 8 bases not matched to a gene. Here the CDR3 DNA reads TGTGCCAGCAGCCCGGGGACAGGGTACCTCTATGGCTACACCTTC. It is translated as CASSPGTGYLYGYTF. Using reference TRBV11-2 and TRBJ1-2 for the parts outside the CDR3, the full variable domain is EAGVAQSPRYKIIEKRQSVAFWCNPISGHATLYWYQQILGQGPKLLIQFQNNGVVDDSQLPKDRFSAERLKGVDSTLKIQPAKLEDSAVYLCASSPGTGYLYGYTFGSGTRLTVV.

This clonotype appeared many times. The V call is TRBV5-1, the J call TRBJ2-3; a weak D match, TRBD1 (5 bases). Germline loops: CDR1 SGHRS, CDR2 YFSETQ. V was shortened by 5 bases and J by 9 bases, with 7 bases between the two germline ends. The CDR3 consists of 10 residues. The CDR3 protein is CASRSGTQYF. Here the CDR3 DNA reads TGCGCCAGCAGGTCAGGGACGCAGTATTTT.

The CDR3 coding sequence is TGCGCCAGCAGCCAAGAACGTGGTCAGGGAGGCGAGCAGTACTTC. Its translation: CASSQERGQGGEQYF. The genes are TRBV4-3 and TRBJ2-7, with D possibly TRBD2 on 6 matching bases. Looked up from germline, CDR1 is LGHNA and CDR2 is YSLEER. Trimming took 0 bases from V and 6 from J, leaving 15 bases between them. This CDR3 has 15 amino acids.

V and J are TRBV28 and TRBJ2-5; D perhaps matches TRBD2 (7 bases). This CDR3 spans 15 amino acids. Germline V lookup: CDR1 MDHEN, CDR2 SYDVKM. V was cut by 4 bases and J by 4 bases, with 16 bases left in between. The CDR3 spells CASSSISRGGETQYF. The CDR3 DNA reads TGTGCCAGCAGTTCCATCTCGAGGGGGGGAGAGACCCAGTACTTC. Supplemented by reference TRBV28 and TRBJ2-5, the full variable domain reads DVKVTQSSRYLVKRTGEKVFLECVQDMDHENMFWYRQDPGLGLRLIYFSYDVKMKEKGDIPEGYSVSREKKERFSLILESASTNQTSMYLCASSSISRGGETQYFGPGTRLLVL.

The V call is TRBV30, the J call TRBJ2-1, with D tentatively TRBD1 (5 bases). CDR3 size: 15 residues. Trimming removed 1 base at V and 3 bases at J, with 13 bases between. Germline CDR1 and CDR2: GTSNPN and SVGIG (reference sequence). For the CDR3, the DNA is TGTGCCTGGAGTGCAAGGCAGGGCGTCTACAATGAGCAGTTCTTC. It translates to CAWSARQGVYNEQFF.

V usage is TRBV10-3 and J usage is TRBJ2-3, with no clear D. The V end was cut by 2 bases, the J end by 0 bases, with 9 bases between. Germline V gene data show CDR1 as ENHRY and CDR2 as SYGVKD. The CDR3 is 15 amino acids. CDR3 protein: CAISERKSSTDTQYF. CDR3 DNA: TGTGCCATCAGTGAGCGGAAGAGTAGCACAGATACGCAGTATTTT.

The gene calls are TRBV28 and TRBJ1-4; no definite D call. Germline-derived CDR1 and CDR2 are MDHEN and SYDVKM. The CDR3 covers 13 residues. Trimming left V 8 bases short and J 7 bases short, with 14 bases between. CDR3 residues: CASSERGIEKLFF. The CDR3 DNA is TGTGCCAGCTCAGAAAGAGGTATTGAAAAACTGTTTTTT. The full variable domain, with the rest looked up from reference TRBV28 and TRBJ1-4, is DVKVTQSSRYLVKRTGEKVFLECVQDMDHENMFWYRQDPGLGLRLIYFSYDVKMKEKGDIPEGYSVSREKKERFSLILESASTNQTSMYLCASSERGIEKLFFGSGTQLSVL.

The chain has TRBV19 and TRBJ2-5, with D perhaps TRBD1 (6 bases). The germline V and J ends were trimmed by 1 base and 3 bases, with 12 bases remaining between them. The CDR3 contains 15 residues. Germline lookup yields CDR1 LNHDA and CDR2 SQIVND (reference sequence). In DNA form, the CDR3 reads TGTGCCAGTAGTATAGTTGGGACACCTGAAGAGACCCAGTACTTC. Its translation is CASSIVGTPEETQYF.

This rearrangement joins TRBV7-3 to TRBJ2-7; 11 nucleotides match TRBD2. The CDR3 has 13 amino acids. J lost 4 bases, V lost 8 bases, and 4 bases had no gene match. The germline V gene has CDR1 SGHTA and CDR2 FQGTGA. The DNA for the CDR3 is TGTGCCAGCTCTAGACTAGCGGGGTACGAGCAGTACTTC. Encoded protein: CASSRLAGYEQYF.

This clonotype was seen ten or more times. The rearrangement joins TRBV7-2 to TRBJ1-1; D gene uncertain. Trimming took off 5 bases at V and 0 bases at J, with 13 bases between the two ends. CDR3 length: 15 amino acids. Germline loops: CDR1 SGHTA, CDR2 FQGNSA. The CDR3 DNA sequence: TGTGCCAGCAGCGGCAGGTTTGGCATGAACACTGAAGCTTTCTTT. Amino acids: CASSGRFGMNTEAFF.

V is TRBV5-6 and J is TRBJ2-2, with D possibly TRBD1 on 5 matching bases. The CDR3 covers 13 residues. Germline CDR1 reads SGHDT; CDR2 reads YYEEEE. Trimming took off 1 base at V and 6 bases at J, with 7 bases between the two ends. The DNA for the CDR3 is TGTGCCAGCAGCTTGTACAGGTCCGGGGAGCTGTTTTTT. Amino acid sequence: CASSLYRSGELFF.

J is TRBJ2-2 and V is TRBV25-1; D might be TRBD1 (6 bases). Germline CDR1 MGHDK, CDR2 SYGVNS. Trimming took off 4 bases at V and 4 bases at J, with 13 bases between the two ends. This CDR3 region has 15 residues. The CDR3 here is CASSATGWSTGELFF. In nucleotides, the CDR3 is TGTGCCAGCAGTGCTACAGGGTGGAGCACCGGGGAGCTGTTTTTT.

There are a few counts of this clonotype. The rearrangement joins TRBV12-3 or TRBV12-4 to TRBJ2-1; the D gene is possibly TRBD2 (5 bases). V was shortened by 3 bases and J by 7 bases, with 10 bases between the two germline ends. The CDR3 sequence is 13 residues long. The CDR3 sequence: CASSLRERNEQFF. The CDR3 region has the DNA TGTGCCAGCAGTTTGAGGGAAAGGAATGAGCAGTTCTTC.

In its sample, this clonotype was seen a few times. The V call is TRBV7-3, the J call TRBJ1-3; 7 bases match TRBD1. Germline assignment: CDR1 SGHTA and CDR2 FQGTGA. V lost 2 bases to trimming and J lost 0 bases; unmatched junction nucleotides: 25. There are 23 residues in the CDR3. CDR3 DNA sequence: TGTGCCAGCAGCTTATTAGGGTCGACAGGGTCTGCCGGAGAATCCTACTCTGGAAACACCATATATTTT. It translates to CASSLLGSTGSAGESYSGNTIYF.

There are a few counts of this clonotype. V is TRBV5-4 and J is TRBJ2-7; a possible D gene is TRBD2 (6 bases). Germline values: CDR1 SGHNT, CDR2 YYREEE (reference sequence). This CDR3 spans 16 amino acids. Trimming stripped 3 bases from V and 0 bases from J, with 16 bases between. The CDR3 sequence is CASSSQGVGGSYEQYV. DNA of the CDR3: TGTGCCAGCAGCTCTCAGGGAGTGGGAGGCTCCTACGAGCAGTACGTC.

The chain employs TRBV18 and TRBJ2-2; TRBD1 matches 7 bases. The germline CDR1 and CDR2 sequences are KGHSH and LQKENI. V trimming: 3 bases; J trimming: 6 bases; junction bases outside the gene matches: 7. The CDR3 runs 15 residues. The CDR3 is CASSPGTVGSGELFF. CDR3 in DNA: TGTGCCAGCTCACCCGGGACAGTCGGCTCCGGGGAGCTGTTTTTT.

The chain links TRBV4-3 to TRBJ2-7; possibly TRBD2 for D (6 bases). Trimming pared 0 bases from V and 5 bases from J, leaving 14 bases between. CDR1 LGHNA and CDR2 YSLEER come from the germline V gene. CDR3 length equals 15 residues. The CDR3 is CASSQEMEGWNEQYF. CDR3 in DNA: TGCGCCAGCAGCCAAGAGATGGAGGGGTGGAACGAGCAGTACTTC.

The rearrangement links TRBV2 to TRBJ2-1; 8 bases align to TRBD2. The J segment lost 8 bases and the V segment lost 10 bases, leaving 16 bases of the junction unmatched. Germline values: CDR1 SNHLY, CDR2 FYNNEI. There are 15 residues in the CDR3. In nucleotides, the CDR3 is TGTGCCATCCCCGCCCCTTCGGGGGGGCCGCATGAGCAGTTCTTC. It codes for CAIPAPSGGPHEQFF.

V and J are TRBV4-2 and TRBJ2-5; 7 nucleotides agree with TRBD2. The germline CDR1 and CDR2 sequences are LGHNA and YNFKEQ. The CDR3 totals 19 residues. The V gene end was trimmed by 1 base and the J gene end by 5 bases; junction bases not matched to a gene: 19. CDR3 in amino acids: CASSQGWAGSGLGVETQYF. Written as DNA, the CDR3 is TGTGCCAGCAGCCAAGGGTGGGCAGGCTCTGGACTAGGGGTGGAGACCCAGTACTTC.

The chain combines TRBV5-1 with TRBJ1-3; D gene ambiguous. Per the germline V gene, CDR1 is SGHRS and CDR2 is YFSETQ. This CDR3 comprises 17 residues. V lost 1 base and J lost 2, with 16 bases in between. Here the CDR3 reads CASSLLPVATAGNTIYF. The CDR3 DNA sequence: TGCGCCAGCAGCTTGTTACCGGTGGCCACAGCTGGAAACACCATATATTTT.

The rearrangement joins TRBV7-2 to TRBJ2-1; no reliable D call. This CDR3 has 14 residues. V was pared by 5 bases and J by 10 bases, with 18 bases between. Germline CDR1 reads SGHTA; CDR2 reads FQGNSA. In DNA form, the CDR3 reads TGTGCCAGCAGCCCGTCCGCCGCCCGGGTGGAGCAGTTCTTC. Its translation is CASSPSAARVEQFF.

This clonotype was counted a few times. The J gene is TRBJ2-5, the V gene TRBV7-9; D is uncertain. Germline values: CDR1 SEHNR, CDR2 FQNEAQ (reference sequence). Trimming took off 4 bases at V and 4 bases at J, with 13 bases between the two ends. The CDR3 runs 14 residues. The CDR3: CASSSNTPAETQYF. Here the CDR3 DNA reads TGTGCCAGCAGCTCGAACACCCCGGCAGAGACCCAGTACTTC.

The J gene is TRBJ1-1, the V gene TRBV20-1; D possibly corresponds to TRBD1 (5 bases). The CDR3 sequence is 15 residues long. Germline V lookup: CDR1 DFQATT, CDR2 SNEGSKA (reference sequence). V was trimmed by 0 bases and J by 4 bases, leaving 15 bases between them. The CDR3 protein is CSARDPFTGVTEAFF. The DNA of the CDR3 is TGCAGTGCTAGAGATCCCTTCACAGGAGTCACTGAAGCTTTCTTT.

This chain joins TRBV5-6 and TRBJ2-5, with 13 bases that match TRBD2. The CDR3 extends over 17 amino acids. CDR1 is SGHDT, CDR2 YYEEEE, per germline. Trimming cost V 1 base and J 0 bases; bases outside gene matches: 3. In DNA form, the CDR3 reads TGTGCCAGCAGCTTGACTGGGACTAGCGGGGACCAAGAGACCCAGTACTTC. Amino acids: CASSLTGTSGDQETQYF.

This clonotype was picked up a small number of times. The chain employs TRBV6-2 or TRBV6-3 and TRBJ1-5; TRBD1 might be the D (6 bases). This CDR3 region has 15 residues. CDR1 and CDR2 from the germline V gene are MNHEY and SVGEGT. V was cut by 6 bases and J by 5 bases, with 17 bases left in between. CDR3 nucleotides: TGTGCCAGCAGCCCTACGGGCAGGGGACATCAGCCCCAGCATTTT. Amino acids: CASSPTGRGHQPQHF.